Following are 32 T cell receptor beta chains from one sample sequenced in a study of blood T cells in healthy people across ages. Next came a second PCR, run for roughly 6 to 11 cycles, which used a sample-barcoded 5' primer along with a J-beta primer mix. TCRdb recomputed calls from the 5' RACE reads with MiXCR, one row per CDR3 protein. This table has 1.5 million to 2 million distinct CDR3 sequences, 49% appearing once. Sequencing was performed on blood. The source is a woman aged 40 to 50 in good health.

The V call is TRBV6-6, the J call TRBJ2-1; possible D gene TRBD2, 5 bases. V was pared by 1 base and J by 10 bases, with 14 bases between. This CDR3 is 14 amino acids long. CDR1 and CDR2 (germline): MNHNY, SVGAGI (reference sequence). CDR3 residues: CASSYYGSGNEQFF. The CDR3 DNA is TGTGCCAGCAGTTACTACGGGTCCGGGAACGAGCAGTTCTTC.

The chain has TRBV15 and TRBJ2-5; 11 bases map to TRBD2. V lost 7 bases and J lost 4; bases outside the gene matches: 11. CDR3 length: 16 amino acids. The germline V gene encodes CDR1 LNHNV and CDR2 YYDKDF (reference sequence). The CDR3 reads CATTSLAGGLGETQYF. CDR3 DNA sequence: TGTGCCACCACCTCCTTAGCGGGGGGGTTGGGAGAGACCCAGTACTTC.

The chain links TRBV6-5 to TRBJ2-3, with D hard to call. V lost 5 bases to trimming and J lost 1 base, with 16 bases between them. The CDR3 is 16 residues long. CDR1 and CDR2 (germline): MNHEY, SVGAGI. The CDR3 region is CASSRPPPAGTDTQYF. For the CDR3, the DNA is TGTGCCAGCAGTCGTCCTCCCCCGGCGGGCACAGATACGCAGTATTTT.

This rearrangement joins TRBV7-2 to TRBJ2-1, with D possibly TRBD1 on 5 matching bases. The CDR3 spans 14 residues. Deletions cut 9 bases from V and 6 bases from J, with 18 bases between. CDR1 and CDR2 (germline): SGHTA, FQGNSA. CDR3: CASKGEWLFNEQFF. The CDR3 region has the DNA TGTGCCAGTAAAGGGGAATGGCTTTTCAATGAGCAGTTCTTC.

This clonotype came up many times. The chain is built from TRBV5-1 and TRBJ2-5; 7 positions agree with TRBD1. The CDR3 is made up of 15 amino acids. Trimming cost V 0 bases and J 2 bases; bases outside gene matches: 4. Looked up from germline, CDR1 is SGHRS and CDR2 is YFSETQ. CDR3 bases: TGCGCCAGCAGCTTGGAGGGGGCTGTACAAGAGACCCAGTACTTC. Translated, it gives CASSLEGAVQETQYF.

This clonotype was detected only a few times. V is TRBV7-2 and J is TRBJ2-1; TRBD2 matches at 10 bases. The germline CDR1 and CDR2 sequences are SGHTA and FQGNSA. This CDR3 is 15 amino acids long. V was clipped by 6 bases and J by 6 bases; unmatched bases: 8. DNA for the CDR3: TGTGCCAGCAGACTCGGACTAGCGGCGACCAATGAGCAGTTCTTC. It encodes CASRLGLAATNEQFF.

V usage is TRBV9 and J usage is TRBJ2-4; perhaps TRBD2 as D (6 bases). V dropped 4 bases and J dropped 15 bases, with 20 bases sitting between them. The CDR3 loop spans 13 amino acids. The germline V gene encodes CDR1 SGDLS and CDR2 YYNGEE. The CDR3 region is CASSTSFGGVAYF. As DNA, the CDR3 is TGTGCCAGCAGCACCTCTTTTGGCGGGGTCGCGTACTTC.

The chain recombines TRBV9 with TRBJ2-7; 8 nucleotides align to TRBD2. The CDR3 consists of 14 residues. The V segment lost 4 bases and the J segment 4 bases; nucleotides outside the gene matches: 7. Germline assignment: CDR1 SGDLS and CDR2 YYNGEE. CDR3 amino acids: CASSPSSGAYEQYF. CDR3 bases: TGTGCCAGCAGCCCGAGTAGCGGGGCTTACGAGCAGTACTTC.

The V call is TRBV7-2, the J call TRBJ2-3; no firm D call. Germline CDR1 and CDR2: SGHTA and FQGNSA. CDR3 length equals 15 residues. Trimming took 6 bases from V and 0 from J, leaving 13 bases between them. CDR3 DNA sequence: TGTGCCAGCAGTCATCGGCGAACTAGCACAGATACGCAGTATTTT. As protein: CASSHRRTSTDTQYF.

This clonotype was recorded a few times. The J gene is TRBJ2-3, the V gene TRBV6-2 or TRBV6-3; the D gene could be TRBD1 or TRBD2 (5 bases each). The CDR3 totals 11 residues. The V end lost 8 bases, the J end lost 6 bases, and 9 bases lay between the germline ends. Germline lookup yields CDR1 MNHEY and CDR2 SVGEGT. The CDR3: CASGDGDTQYF. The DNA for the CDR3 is TGTGCCAGCGGGGACGGGGATACGCAGTATTTT.

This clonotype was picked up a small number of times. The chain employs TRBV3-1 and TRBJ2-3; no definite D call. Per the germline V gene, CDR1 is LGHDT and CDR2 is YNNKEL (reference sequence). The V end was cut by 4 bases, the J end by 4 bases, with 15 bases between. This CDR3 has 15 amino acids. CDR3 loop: CASSREPSPADTQYF. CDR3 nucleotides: TGTGCCAGCAGCCGCGAACCGTCACCCGCAGATACGCAGTATTTT.

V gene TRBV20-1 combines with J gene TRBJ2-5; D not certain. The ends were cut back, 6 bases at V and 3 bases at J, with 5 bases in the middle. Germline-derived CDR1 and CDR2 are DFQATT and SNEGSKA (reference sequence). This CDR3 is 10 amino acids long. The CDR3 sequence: CSAMEETQYF. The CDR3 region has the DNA TGCAGTGCCATGGAAGAGACCCAGTACTTC.

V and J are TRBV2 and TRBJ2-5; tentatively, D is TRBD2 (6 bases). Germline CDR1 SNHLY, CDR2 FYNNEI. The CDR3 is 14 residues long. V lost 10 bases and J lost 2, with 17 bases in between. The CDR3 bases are TGTGCCACCTCCAAGGAGACTAGTCAAGAGACCCAGTACTTC. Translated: CATSKETSQETQYF.

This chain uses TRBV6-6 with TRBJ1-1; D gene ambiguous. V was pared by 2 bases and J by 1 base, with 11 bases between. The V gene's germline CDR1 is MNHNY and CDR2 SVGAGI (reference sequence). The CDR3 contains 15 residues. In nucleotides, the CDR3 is TGTGCCAGCAGTTACCGGGTCCAACCGAACACTGAAGCTTTCTTT. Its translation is CASSYRVQPNTEAFF.

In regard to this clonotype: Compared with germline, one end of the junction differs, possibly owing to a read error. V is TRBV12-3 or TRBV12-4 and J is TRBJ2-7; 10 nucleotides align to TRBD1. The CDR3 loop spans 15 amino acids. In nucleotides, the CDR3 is TGTGCCTGCAGTTTAGGCGGGACAGGGGCCTACGAGCAGTACTTC. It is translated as CACSLGGTGAYEQYF.

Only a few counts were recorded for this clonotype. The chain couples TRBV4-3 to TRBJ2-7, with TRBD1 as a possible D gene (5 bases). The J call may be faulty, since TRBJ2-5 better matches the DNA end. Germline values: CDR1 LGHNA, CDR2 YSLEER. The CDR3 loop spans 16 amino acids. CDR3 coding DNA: TGCGCCAGCAGCCAAGTTCCTATAGGGGCGGCAGAGACCCAGTACTTC. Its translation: CASSQVPIGAAETQYF.

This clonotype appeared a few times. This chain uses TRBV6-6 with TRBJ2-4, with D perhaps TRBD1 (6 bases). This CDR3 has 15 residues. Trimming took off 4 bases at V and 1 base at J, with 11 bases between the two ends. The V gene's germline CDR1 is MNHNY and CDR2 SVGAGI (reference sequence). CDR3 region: CASSWTESAKNIQYF. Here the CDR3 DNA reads TGTGCCAGCAGTTGGACAGAATCCGCCAAAAACATTCAGTACTTC.

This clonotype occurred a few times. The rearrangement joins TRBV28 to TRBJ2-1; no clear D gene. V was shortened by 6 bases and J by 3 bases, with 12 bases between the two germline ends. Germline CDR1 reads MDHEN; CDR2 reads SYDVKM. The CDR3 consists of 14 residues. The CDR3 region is CASRPAEIYNEQFF. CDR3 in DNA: TGTGCCAGCAGACCGGCAGAAATCTACAATGAGCAGTTCTTC.

DNA for the CDR3: TGTGCCAGCAGCGGTGGGGACTACGAGCAGTACTTC. Protein: CASSGGDYEQYF. The chain couples TRBV6-2 or TRBV6-3 to TRBJ2-7; D call uncertain. This CDR3 contains 12 residues. V lost 6 bases, J lost 3 bases, and 9 bases lay in between. Germline CDR1 reads MNHEY; CDR2 reads SVGEGT.

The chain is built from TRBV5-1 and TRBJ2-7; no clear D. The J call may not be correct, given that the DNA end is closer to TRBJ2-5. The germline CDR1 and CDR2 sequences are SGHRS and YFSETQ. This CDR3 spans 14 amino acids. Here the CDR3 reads CASSMGETAETQYF. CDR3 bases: TGCGCCAGCAGCATGGGTGAGACGGCAGAGACCCAGTACTTC.

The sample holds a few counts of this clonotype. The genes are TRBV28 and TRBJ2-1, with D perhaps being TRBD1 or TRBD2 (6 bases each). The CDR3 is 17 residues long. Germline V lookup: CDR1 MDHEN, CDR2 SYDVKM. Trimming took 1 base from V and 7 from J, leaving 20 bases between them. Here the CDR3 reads CASSLSPGAAGGNEQFF. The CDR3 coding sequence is TGTGCCAGCAGTTTATCCCCGGGGGCAGCGGGCGGGAATGAGCAGTTCTTC.

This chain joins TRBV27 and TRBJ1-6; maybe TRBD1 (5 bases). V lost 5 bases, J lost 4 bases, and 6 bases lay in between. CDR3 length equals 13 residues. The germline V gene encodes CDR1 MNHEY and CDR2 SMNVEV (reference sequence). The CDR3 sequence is CASSRQYNSPLHF. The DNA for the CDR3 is TGTGCCAGCAGTCGACAGTATAATTCACCCCTCCACTTT.

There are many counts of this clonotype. CDR3 residues: CASSSGTGGYTF. The CDR3 nucleotides read TGTGCCAGCAGCTCGGGGACGGGTGGCTACACCTTC. This sequence joins TRBV28 and TRBJ1-2, with D possibly TRBD1 on 5 matching bases. The V end was cut by 6 bases, the J end by 7 bases, with 12 bases between. CDR1 MDHEN and CDR2 SYDVKM come from the germline V gene. The CDR3 length is 12 residues.

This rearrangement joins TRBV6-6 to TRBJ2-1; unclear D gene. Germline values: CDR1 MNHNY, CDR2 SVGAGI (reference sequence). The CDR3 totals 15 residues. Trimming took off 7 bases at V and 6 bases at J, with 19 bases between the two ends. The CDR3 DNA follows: TGTGCCAGCAACCTGCAGGCAACCAATTCCAATGAGCAGTTCTTC. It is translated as CASNLQATNSNEQFF.

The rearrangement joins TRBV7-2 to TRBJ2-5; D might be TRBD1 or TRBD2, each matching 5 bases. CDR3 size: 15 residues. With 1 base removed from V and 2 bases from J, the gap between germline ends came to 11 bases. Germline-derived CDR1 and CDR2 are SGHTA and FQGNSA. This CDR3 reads CASSLGGSGQETQYF. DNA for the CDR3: TGTGCCAGCAGCTTAGGGGGGTCTGGGCAAGAGACCCAGTACTTC.

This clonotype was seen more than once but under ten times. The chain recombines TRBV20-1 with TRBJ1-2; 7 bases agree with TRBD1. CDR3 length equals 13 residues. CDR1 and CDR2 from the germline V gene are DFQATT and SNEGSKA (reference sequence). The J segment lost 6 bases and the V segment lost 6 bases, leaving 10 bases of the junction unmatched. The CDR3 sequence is CSARRRQGDGYTF. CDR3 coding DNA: TGCAGTGCGAGACGCCGACAGGGAGATGGCTACACCTTC.

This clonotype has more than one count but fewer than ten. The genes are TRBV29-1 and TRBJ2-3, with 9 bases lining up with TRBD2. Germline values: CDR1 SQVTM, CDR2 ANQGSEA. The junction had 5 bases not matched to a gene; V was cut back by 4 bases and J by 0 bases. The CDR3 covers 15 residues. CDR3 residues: CSVAIGTSSTDTQYF. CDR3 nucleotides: TGCAGCGTTGCAATCGGGACTAGCAGCACAGATACGCAGTATTTT.

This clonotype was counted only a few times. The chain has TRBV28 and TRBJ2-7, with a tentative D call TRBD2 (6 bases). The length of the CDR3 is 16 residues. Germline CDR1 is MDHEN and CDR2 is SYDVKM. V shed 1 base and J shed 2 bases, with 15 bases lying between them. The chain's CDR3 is CASSLFRDSSPYEQYF. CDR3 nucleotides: TGTGCCAGCAGTTTATTCCGGGACTCTTCCCCCTACGAGCAGTACTTC.

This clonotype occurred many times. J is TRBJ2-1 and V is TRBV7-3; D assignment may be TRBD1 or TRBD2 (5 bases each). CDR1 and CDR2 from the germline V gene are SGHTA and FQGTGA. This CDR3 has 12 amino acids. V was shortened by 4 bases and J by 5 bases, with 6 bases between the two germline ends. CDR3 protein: CASSWGHNEQFF. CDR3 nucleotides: TGTGCCAGCAGCTGGGGACACAATGAGCAGTTCTTC.

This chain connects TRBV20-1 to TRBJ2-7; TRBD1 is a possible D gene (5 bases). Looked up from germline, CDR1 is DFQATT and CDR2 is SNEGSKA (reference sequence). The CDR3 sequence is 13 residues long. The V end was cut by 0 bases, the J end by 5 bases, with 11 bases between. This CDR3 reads CSARDLQGHEQYF. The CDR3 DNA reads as TGCAGTGCTAGAGATCTCCAGGGCCACGAGCAGTACTTC.

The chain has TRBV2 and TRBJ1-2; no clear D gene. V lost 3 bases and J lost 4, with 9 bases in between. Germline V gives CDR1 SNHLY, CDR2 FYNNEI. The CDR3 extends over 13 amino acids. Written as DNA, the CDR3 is TGTGCCAGCAGTGACTACCCCGTCTATGGCTACACCTTC. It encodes CASSDYPVYGYTF.

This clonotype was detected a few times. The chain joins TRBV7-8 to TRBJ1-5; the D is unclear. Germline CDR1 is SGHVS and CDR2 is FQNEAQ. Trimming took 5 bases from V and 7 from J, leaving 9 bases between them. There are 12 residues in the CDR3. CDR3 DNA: TGTGCCAGCAGCCCCCTGGAACAGCCCCAGCATTTT. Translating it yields CASSPLEQPQHF.